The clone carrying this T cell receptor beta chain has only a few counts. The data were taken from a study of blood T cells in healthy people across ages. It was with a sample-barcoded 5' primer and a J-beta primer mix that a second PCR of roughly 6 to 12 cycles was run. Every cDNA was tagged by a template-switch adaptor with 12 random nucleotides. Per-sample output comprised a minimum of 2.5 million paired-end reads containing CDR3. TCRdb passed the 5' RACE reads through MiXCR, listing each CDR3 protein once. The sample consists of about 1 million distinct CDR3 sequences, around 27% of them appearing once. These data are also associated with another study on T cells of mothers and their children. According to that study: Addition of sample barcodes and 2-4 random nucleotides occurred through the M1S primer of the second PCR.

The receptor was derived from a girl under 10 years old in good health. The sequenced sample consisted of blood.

DNA for the CDR3: TGCGCCAGCAGCTTGGCTGCGAGCCTTGCTGTATATTCCCAGTTCTTC. Translating it yields CASSLAASLAVYSQFF. The chain couples TRBV5-1 to TRBJ2-1; D call uncertain. Germline loops: CDR1 SGHRS, CDR2 YFSETQ. V was trimmed by 0 bases and J by 13 bases, leaving 23 bases between them. This CDR3 is built from 16 residues.